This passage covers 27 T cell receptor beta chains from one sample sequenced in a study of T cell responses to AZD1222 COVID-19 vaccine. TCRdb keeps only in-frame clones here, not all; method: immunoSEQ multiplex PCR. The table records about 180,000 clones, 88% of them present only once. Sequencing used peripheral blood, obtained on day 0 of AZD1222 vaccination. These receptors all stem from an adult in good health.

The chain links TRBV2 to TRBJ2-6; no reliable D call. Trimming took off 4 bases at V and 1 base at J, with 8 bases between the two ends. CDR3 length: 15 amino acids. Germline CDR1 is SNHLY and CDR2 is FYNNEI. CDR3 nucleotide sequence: TGTGCCAGCAGTGGAGTCTGGTCTGGGGCCAACGTCCTGACTTTC. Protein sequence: CASSGVWSGANVLTF.

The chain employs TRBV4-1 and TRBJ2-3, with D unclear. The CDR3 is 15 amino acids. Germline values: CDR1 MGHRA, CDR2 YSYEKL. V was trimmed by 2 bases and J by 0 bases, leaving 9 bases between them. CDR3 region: CASSQTGDSTDTQYF. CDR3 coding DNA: TGCGCCAGCAGCCAAACTGGGGATAGCACAGATACGCAGTATTTT.

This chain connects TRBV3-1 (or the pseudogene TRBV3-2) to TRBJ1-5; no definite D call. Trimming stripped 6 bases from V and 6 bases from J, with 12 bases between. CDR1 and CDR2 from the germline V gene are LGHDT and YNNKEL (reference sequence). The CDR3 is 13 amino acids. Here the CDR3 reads CASSKGRIQPQHF. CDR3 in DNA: TGTGCCAGCAGTAAAGGACGGATTCAGCCCCAGCATTTT.

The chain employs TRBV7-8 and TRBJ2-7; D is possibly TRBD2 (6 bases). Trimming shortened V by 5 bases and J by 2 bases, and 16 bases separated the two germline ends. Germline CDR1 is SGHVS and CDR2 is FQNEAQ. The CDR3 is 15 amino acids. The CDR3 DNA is TGTGCCAGCAGCCCCCGGGTAGCGGTAACCTACGAGCAGTACTTC. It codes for CASSPRVAVTYEQYF.

CDR3 in DNA: TGTGCCAGCTCACCACAGGGCGATGGCTACACCTTC. Translation: CASSPQGDGYTF. This chain links TRBV18 with TRBJ1-2; the D is unclear. The CDR3 sequence is 12 residues long. V was trimmed by 1 base and J by 6 bases, leaving 6 bases between them. CDR1 is KGHSH, CDR2 LQKENI, per germline.

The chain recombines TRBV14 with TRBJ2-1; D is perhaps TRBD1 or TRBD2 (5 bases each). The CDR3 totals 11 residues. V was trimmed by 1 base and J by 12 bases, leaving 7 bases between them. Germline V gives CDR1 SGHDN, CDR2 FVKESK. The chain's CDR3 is CASSQGGVQFF. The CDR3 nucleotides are TGTGCCAGCAGCCAAGGAGGGGTGCAGTTCTTC.

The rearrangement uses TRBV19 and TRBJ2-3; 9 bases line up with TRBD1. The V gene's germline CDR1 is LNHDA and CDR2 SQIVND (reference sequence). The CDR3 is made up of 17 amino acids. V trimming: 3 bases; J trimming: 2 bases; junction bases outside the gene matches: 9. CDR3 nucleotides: TGTGCCAGTAGTATCGACTCCGGGACAGGGTACACAGATACGCAGTATTTT. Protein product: CASSIDSGTGYTDTQYF.

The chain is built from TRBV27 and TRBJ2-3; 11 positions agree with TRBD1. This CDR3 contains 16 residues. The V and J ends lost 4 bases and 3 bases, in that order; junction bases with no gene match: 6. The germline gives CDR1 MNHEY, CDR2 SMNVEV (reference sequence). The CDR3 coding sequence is TGTGCCAGCAGTTCCTCGGGACAGGGGGGGACAGATACGCAGTATTTT. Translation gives CASSSSGQGGTDTQYF.

The CDR3 DNA follows: TGTGCCAGTAGTACCCGGGTTCCCGGGGATAGCAATCAGCCCCAGCATTTT. This translates into CASSTRVPGDSNQPQHF. The chain couples TRBV19 to TRBJ1-5; D unresolved. V dropped 4 bases and J dropped 0 bases, with 16 bases sitting between them. The CDR3 sequence is 17 residues long. Germline assignment: CDR1 LNHDA and CDR2 SQIVND (reference sequence).

The CDR3 DNA is TGTGCCAGCAGTGGCCGGGACAGGGTTGCGCAAGAGACCCAGTACTTC. Translation: CASSGRDRVAQETQYF. The genes are TRBV6-1 and TRBJ2-5; 9 positions agree with TRBD1. The V and J ends lost 4 bases and 2 bases, in that order; junction bases with no gene match: 8. The CDR3 contains 16 residues. The germline V gene has CDR1 MNHNS and CDR2 SASEGT.

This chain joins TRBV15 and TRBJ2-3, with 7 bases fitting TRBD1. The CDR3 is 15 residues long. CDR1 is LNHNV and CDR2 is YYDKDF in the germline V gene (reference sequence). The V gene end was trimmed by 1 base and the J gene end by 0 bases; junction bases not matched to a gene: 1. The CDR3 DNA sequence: TGTGCCACCAGCAGAGGACAGGGAAGCACAGATACGCAGTATTTT. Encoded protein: CATSRGQGSTDTQYF.

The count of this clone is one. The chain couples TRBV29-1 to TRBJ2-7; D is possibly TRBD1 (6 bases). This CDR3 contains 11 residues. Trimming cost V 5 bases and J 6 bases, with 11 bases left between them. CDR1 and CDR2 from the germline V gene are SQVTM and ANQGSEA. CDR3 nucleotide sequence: TGCAGCGTTACAGGGTTTAGCGAGCAGTACTTC. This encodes CSVTGFSEQYF.

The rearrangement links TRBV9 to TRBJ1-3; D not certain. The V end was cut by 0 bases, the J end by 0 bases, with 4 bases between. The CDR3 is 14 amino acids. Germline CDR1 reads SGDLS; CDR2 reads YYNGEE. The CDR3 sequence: CASSVGISGNTIYF. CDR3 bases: TGTGCCAGCAGCGTAGGGATCTCTGGAAACACCATATATTTT.

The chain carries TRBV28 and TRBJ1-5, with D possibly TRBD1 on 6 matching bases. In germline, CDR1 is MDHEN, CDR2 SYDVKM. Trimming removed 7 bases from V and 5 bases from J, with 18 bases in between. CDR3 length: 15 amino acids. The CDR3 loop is CASIQGGGPDQPQHF. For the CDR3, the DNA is TGTGCCAGCATCCAGGGCGGGGGGCCGGATCAGCCCCAGCATTTT.

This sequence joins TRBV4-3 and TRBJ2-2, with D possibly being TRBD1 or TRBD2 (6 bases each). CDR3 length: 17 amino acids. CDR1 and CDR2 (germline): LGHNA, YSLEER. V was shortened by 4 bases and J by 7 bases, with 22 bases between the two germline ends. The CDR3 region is CASSRALGGHGVGELFF. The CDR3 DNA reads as TGCGCCAGCAGCCGCGCTTTAGGGGGGCATGGGGTCGGGGAGCTGTTTTTT.

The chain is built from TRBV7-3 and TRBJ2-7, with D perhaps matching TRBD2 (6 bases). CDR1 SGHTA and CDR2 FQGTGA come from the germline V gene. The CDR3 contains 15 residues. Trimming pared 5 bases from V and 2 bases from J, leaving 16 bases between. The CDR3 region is CASSPSWAGTYEQYF. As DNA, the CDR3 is TGTGCCAGCAGCCCCTCATGGGCGGGGACCTACGAGCAGTACTTC.

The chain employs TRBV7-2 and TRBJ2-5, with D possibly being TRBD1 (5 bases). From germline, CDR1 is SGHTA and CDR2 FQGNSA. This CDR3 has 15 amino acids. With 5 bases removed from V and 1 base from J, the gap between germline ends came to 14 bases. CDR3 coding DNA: TGTGCCAGCAGCCCCGAGCCAGGGTCCCAAGAGACCCAGTACTTC. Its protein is CASSPEPGSQETQYF.

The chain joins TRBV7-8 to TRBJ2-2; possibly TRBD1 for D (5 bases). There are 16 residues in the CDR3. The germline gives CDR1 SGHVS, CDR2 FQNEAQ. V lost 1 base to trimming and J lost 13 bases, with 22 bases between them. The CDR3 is CASSLDGLRDWLGLFF. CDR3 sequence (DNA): TGTGCCAGCAGCTTAGATGGGCTCAGGGATTGGTTGGGGCTGTTTTTT.

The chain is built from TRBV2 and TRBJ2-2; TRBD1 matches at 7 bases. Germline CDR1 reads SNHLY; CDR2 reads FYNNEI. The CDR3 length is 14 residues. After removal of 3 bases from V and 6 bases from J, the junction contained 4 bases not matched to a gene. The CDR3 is CASSEIDRAGELFF. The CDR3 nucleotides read TGTGCCAGCAGTGAGATAGACAGGGCCGGGGAGCTGTTTTTT.

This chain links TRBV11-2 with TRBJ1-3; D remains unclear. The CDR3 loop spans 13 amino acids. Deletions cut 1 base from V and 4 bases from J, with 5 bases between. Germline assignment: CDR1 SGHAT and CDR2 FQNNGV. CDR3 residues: CASSLGRGNTIYF. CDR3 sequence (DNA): TGTGCCAGCAGCTTAGGACGGGGAAACACCATATATTTT.

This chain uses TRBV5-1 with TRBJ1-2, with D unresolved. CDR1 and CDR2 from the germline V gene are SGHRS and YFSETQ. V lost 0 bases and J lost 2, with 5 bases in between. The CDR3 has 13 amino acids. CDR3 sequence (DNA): TGCGCCAGCAGCTTGGCGCGGAACTATGGCTACACCTTC. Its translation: CASSLARNYGYTF.

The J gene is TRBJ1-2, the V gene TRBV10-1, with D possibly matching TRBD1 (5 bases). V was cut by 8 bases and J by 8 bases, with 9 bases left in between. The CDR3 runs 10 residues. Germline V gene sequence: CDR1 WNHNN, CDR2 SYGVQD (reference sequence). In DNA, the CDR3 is TGCGCCAGCGAGTGGGGGGGCTACACCTTC. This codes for CASEWGGYTF.

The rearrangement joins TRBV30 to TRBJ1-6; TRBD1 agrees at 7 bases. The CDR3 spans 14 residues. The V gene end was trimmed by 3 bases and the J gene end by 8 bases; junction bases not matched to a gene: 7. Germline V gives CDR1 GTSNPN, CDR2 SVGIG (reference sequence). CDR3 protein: CAWSPRQGYSPLHF. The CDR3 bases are TGTGCCTGGAGCCCCCGACAGGGTTATTCACCCCTCCACTTT.

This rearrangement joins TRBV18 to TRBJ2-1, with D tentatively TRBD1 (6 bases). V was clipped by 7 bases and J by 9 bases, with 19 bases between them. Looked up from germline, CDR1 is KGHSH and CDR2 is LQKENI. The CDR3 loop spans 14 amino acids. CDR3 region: CASYETQGSGEQFF. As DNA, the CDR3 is TGTGCCAGCTATGAGACCCAGGGGTCGGGTGAGCAGTTCTTC.

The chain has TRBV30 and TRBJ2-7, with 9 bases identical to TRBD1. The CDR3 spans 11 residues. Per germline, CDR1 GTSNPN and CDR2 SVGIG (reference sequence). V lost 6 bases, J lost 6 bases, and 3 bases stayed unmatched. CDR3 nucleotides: TGTGCCTGCCGGACAGGGGCCGAGCAGTACTTC. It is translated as CACRTGAEQYF.

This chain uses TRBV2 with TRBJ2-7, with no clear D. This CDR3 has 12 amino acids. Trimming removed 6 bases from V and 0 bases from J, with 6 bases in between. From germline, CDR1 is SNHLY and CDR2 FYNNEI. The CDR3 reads CASSGDSYEQYF. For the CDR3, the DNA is TGTGCCAGCAGCGGAGACTCCTACGAGCAGTACTTC.

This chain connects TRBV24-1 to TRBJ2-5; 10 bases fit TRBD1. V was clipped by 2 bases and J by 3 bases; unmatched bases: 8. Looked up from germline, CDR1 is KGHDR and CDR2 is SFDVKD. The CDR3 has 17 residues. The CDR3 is CATSDSRDRGRKETQYF. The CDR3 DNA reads TGTGCCACCAGTGATTCCCGGGACAGGGGAAGAAAAGAGACCCAGTACTTC.